The sequence of this T cell receptor (beta chain) was determined in a study of T cell responses to AZD1222 COVID-19 vaccine. Clones were read by immunoSEQ multiplex PCR, and TCRdb kept only the in-frame ones, dropping some. The sample carries 80,000 to 100,000 clones, 87% recorded once. Trimming took off 8 bases at V and 8 bases at J, with 9 bases between the two ends. This CDR3 comprises 11 residues. Germline assignment: CDR1 MNHEY and CDR2 SMNVEV (reference sequence). Study-level results: Baseline testing showed seropositivity in only a handful of AZD1222 recipients.

Some second doses came at about 4 weeks and others at about 12 weeks; these were pooled. Turning to this clone: Its antigen is still unknown.

The source of this sequence is an adult who received the AZD1222 COVID-19 vaccine. The source was peripheral blood, collected 28 days after the second AZD1222 dose. The chain couples TRBV27 to TRBJ1-4; D is ambiguous. CDR3: CASRGLEKLFF. Here the CDR3 DNA reads TGTGCCAGCCGGGGTTTGGAAAAACTGTTTTTT.